This record covers a single T cell receptor (beta chain). A second roughly 7 to 12 cycle PCR used barcoded and J-beta primers. TCRdb re-derived calls from the 5' RACE reads in MiXCR, one entry per CDR3 protein. The sample comprises some 1.4 million distinct CDR3 sequences, approximately 38% of which are singletons, and roughly 7.9% rests with the top ten. V was pared by 0 bases and J by 11 bases, with 11 bases of the junction left unmatched. Germline V CDR1 and CDR2: SGHAT, FQDESV (reference sequence). The CDR3 consists of 16 residues. The record originates from a study of blood T cells in healthy people across ages.

The specimen was blood. The chain couples TRBV11-1 to TRBJ2-1; 9 nucleotides agree with TRBD2. This sequence was found in a woman aged 18-30 years in good health. This CDR3 is CASSLAASGESGQQFF. The CDR3 DNA reads as TGTGCCAGCAGCTTAGCGGCTAGCGGGGAATCGGGTCAGCAGTTCTTC.